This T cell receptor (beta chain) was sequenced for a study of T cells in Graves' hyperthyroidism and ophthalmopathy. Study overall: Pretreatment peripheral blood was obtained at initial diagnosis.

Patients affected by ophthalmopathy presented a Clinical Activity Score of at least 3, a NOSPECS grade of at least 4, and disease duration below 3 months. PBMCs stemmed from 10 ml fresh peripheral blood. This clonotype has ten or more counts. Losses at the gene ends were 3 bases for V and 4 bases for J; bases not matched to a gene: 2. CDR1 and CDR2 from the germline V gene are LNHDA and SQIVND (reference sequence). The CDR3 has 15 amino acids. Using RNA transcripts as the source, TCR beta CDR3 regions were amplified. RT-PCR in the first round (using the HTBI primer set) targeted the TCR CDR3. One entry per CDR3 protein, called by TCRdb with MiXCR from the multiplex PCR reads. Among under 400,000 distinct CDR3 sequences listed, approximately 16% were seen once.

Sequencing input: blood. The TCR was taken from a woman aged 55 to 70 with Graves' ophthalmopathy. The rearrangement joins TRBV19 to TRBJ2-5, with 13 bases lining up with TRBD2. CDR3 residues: CASSIGLAGAETQYF. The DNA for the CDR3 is TGTGCCAGTAGTATCGGACTAGCGGGAGCAGAGACCCAGTACTTC.